This TCR beta chain was identified during a study of T cell repertoires in cytomegalovirus infection. Study background: CMV epitopes that were recently identified and HLA-C-restricted were used alongside well-studied HLA-B-restricted ones. Evidence of both CMV infection and a matching HLA type came from public TCR beta signatures.

The sample holds a few counts of this clonotype. Its antigen remains unidentified. Via MiXCR, TCRdb re-called the reads, giving one row per CDR3 protein. The table lists 750,000 to 950,000 distinct CDR3 sequences, 25% to 35% of them singletons, with around 13% in the top ten. This CDR3 region has 18 residues. V shed 5 bases and J 0 bases; nucleotides not matched to a gene: 7. Germline V lookup: CDR1 SEHNR, CDR2 FQNEAQ (reference sequence). Study conclusions and caveats: Cumulative frequency of public TCR beta families picked out carriers of CMV plus the relevant HLA. HLA-C-restricted CMV clonotypes gave the most frequent clonotype in two of eight donors.

Sequences were derived from cultured CD8+ T cells from PBMCs, sampled from culture after CMV antigen stimulation. This chain connects TRBV7-9 to TRBJ2-5, with 15 bases aligning to TRBD2. The origin of this receptor is a human donor in good health (CMV status not recorded). Some clones in this sample may be carry-over from other donors' samples. The CDR3 reads CASSQGTSGGPYQETQYF. CDR3 in DNA: TGTGCCAGCAGCCAAGGGACTAGCGGGGGGCCTTACCAAGAGACCCAGTACTTC.